The clone carrying this TCR beta chain was found a few times. The antigen remains undetermined. This entry is derived from a study of T cells in Graves' hyperthyroidism and ophthalmopathy. Broader study findings: Clonotypes that were expanded in thyroid above 0.001 mostly appeared in blood too. The authors' 13 V-J model separated ophthalmopathy from stable hyperthyroidism.

Amplification yielded TCR beta CDR3 regions, with RNA transcripts as the source. Carried out on the TCR CDR3, a first-round RT-PCR used the HTBI primer set. TCRdb passed the multiplex PCR reads through MiXCR, listing each CDR3 protein once. The table records more than 300,000 distinct CDR3 sequences, less than 20% of them present only once. Trimming shortened V by 1 base and J by 4 bases, and 7 bases separated the two germline ends. There are 13 residues in the CDR3. The germline V gene encodes CDR1 DFQATT and CDR2 SNEGSKA (reference sequence). The V call is TRBV20-1, the J call TRBJ2-2; weak D call: TRBD2 (5 bases). Material: blood. The sequence was obtained from a man younger than 35 with Graves' ophthalmopathy. The CDR3 protein is CSARGGVTGELFF. CDR3 coding DNA: TGCAGTGCTAGAGGGGGAGTCACCGGGGAGCTGTTTTTT.